The sequence of this T cell receptor beta chain was determined in a study of blood T cells in healthy people across ages. Study-wide results and limits: Changes seen in expanded clonotypes were possibly confounded by donor CMV status left unknown. A roughly linear fall in TCR beta diversity per million T cells was seen with increasing age.

Using a J-beta primer mix together with a sample-barcoded 5' primer, a second PCR was run for about 7 to 12 cycles. TCRdb reprocessed the 5' RACE reads with MiXCR, giving one entry per CDR3 protein. The sample lists around 1.5 million distinct CDR3 sequences; about 31% were seen once. About this clonotype: Its cognate antigen is unknown.

Specimen: blood. The sequence was obtained from a woman aged 25 to 39 in good health.

This chain's CDR3 is CASSEPRQGTDNEQFF. In DNA, the CDR3 is TGTGCCAGCAGTGAACCCCGACAGGGGACGGACAATGAGCAGTTCTTC. V is TRBV2 and J is TRBJ2-1, with 8 bases matching TRBD1. The CDR3 has 16 residues. The germline V gene has CDR1 SNHLY and CDR2 FYNNEI. V shed 2 bases, J shed 5 bases, and the junction held 8 bases outside the gene matches.